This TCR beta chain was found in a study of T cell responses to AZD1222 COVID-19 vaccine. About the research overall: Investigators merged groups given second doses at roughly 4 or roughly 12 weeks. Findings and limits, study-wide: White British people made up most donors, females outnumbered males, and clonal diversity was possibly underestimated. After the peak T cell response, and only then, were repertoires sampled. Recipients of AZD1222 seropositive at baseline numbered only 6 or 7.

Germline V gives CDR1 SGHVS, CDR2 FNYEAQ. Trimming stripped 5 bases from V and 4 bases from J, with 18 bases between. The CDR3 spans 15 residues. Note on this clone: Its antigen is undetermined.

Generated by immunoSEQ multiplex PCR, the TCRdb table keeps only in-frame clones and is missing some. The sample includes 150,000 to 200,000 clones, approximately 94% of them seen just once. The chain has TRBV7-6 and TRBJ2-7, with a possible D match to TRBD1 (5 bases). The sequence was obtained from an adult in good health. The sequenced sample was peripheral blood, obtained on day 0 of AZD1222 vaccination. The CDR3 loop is CASSNQIGHQYEQYF. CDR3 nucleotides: TGTGCCAGCAGCAACCAAATAGGACACCAATACGAGCAGTACTTC.